This TCR beta chain was observed in a study of a mutant IDH1 vaccine in newly diagnosed glioma. Study details: Onset of vaccination occurred 4-6 weeks following radiotherapy alone, or with temozolomide cycles. A roughly 60% male, 37.5% female split and a mean age of approximately 38 years characterized treated patients. Patients' prior therapy spanned radiotherapy, temozolomide, or both; most underwent both.

The protocol was immunoSEQ multiplex PCR, while the TCRdb copy is restricted to in-frame clones and leaves out a portion. The sample records about 54,000 clones, about 86% being singletons. Time point: week 35, safety follow-up. Topical imiquimod accompanied each vaccine dose, which consisted of 300 ug of mutant IDH1 20-mer peptide. The V gene end was trimmed by 6 bases and the J gene end by 4 bases; junction bases not matched to a gene: 12. This CDR3 is built from 15 residues. The germline V gene has CDR1 MNHEY and CDR2 SMNVEV (reference sequence). The count of this clone is one. The antigen is not known.

The sequence came from a man aged 40-49 years with glioma. This sequence joins TRBV27 and TRBJ2-7, with 7 nucleotides matching TRBD2. Sequencing was performed on PBMCs, taken from a glioma patient whose treatment included an IDH1 peptide vaccine. CDR3 DNA sequence: TGTGCCAGCAGGACCCCGGGGGGACCCGCATACGAGCAGTACTTC. Its translation is CASRTPGGPAYEQYF.